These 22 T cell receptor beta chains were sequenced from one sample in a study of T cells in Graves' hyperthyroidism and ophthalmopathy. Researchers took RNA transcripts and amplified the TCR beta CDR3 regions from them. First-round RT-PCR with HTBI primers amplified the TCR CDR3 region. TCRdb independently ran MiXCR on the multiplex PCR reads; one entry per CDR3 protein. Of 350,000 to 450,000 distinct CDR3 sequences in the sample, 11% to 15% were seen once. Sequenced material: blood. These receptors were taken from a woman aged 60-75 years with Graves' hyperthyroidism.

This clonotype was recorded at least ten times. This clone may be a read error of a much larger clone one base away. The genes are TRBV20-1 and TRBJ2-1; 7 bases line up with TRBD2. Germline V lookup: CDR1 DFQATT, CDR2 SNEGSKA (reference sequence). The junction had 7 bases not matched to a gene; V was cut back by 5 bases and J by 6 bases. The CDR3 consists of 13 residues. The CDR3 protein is CSAGGLTGNEQFF. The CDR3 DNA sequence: TGCAGTGCTGGGGGACTAACCGGCAATGAGCAGTTCTTC.

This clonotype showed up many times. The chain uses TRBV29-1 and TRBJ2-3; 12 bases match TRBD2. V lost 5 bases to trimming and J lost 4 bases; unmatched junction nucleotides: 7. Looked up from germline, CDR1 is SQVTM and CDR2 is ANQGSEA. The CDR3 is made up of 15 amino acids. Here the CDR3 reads CSVPRLAGVSDTQYF. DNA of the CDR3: TGCAGCGTTCCCCGACTAGCGGGAGTTTCAGATACGCAGTATTTT.

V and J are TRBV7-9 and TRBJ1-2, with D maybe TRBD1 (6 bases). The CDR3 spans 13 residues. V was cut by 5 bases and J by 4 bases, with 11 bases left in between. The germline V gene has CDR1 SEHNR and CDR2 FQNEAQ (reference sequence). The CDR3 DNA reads TGTGCCAGCAGCATTACAGGGATCTATGGCTACACCTTC. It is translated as CASSITGIYGYTF.

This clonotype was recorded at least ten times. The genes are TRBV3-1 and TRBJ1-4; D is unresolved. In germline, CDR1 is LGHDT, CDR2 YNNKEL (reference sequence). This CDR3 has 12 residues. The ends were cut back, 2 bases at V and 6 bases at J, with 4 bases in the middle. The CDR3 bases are TGTGCCAGCAGCCAAACGTATGAAAAACTGTTTTTT. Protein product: CASSQTYEKLFF.

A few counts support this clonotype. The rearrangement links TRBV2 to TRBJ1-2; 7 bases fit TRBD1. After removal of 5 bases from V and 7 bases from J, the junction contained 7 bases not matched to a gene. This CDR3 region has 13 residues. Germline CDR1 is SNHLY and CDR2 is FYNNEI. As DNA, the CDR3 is TGTGCCAGCAGTTTACAGGGGATAGGTGGCTACACCTTC. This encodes CASSLQGIGGYTF. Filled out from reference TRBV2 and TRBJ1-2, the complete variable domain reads EPEVTQTPSHQVTQMGQEVILRCVPISNHLYFYWYRQILGQKVEFLVSFYNNEISEKSEIFDDQFSVERPDGSNFTLKIRSTKLEDSAMYFCASSLQGIGGYTFGSGTRLTVV.

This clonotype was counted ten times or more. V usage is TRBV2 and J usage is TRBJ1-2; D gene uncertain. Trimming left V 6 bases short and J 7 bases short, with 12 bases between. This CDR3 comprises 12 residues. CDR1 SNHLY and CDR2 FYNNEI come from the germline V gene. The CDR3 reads CASRLQRIGYTF. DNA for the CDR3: TGTGCCAGCAGGCTACAAAGGATTGGCTACACCTTC.

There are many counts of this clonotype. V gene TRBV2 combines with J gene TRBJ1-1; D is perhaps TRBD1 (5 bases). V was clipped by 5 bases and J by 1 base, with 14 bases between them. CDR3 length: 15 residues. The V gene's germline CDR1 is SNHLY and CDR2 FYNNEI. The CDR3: CASSKMDTPNTEAFF. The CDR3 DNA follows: TGTGCCAGCAGTAAAATGGACACCCCGAACACTGAAGCTTTCTTT.

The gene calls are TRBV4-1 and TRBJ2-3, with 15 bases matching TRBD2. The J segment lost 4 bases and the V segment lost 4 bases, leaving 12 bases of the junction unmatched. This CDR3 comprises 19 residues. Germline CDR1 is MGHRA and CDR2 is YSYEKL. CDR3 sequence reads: CASSLGLAGGPGSPDTQYF. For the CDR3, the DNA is TGCGCCAGCAGCCTTGGACTAGCGGGAGGGCCCGGTTCCCCAGATACGCAGTATTTT.

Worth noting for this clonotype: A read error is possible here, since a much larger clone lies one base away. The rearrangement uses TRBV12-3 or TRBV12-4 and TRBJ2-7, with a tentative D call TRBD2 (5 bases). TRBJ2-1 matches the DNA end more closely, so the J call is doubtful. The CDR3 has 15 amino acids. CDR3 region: CASSLGPGSSYEQFF. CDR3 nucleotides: TGTGCCAGCAGTTTAGGGCCGGGGAGCTCCTACGAGCAGTTCTTC.

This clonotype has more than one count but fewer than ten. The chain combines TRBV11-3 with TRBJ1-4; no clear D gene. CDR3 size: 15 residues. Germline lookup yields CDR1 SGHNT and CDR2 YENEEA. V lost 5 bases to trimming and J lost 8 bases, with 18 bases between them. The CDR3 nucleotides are TGTGCCAGCAGCCCAGGCGGCGTCCGGGGAGAAAAACTGTTTTTT. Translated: CASSPGGVRGEKLFF. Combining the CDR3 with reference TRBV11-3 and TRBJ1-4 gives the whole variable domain EAGVVQSPRYKIIEKKQPVAFWCNPISGHNTLYWYLQNLGQGPELLIRYENEEAVDDSQLPKDRFSAERLKGVDSTLKIQPAELGDSAVYLCASSPGGVRGEKLFFGSGTQLSVL.

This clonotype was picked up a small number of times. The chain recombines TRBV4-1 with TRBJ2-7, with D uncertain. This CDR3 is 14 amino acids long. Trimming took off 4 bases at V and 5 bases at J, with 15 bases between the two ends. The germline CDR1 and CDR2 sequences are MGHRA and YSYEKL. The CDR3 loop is CASSPLSGGHEQYF. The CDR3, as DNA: TGCGCCAGCAGCCCATTATCTGGCGGCCACGAGCAGTACTTC.

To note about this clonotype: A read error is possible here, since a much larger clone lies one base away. The CDR3 sequence is CASSWTYMGDEQFF. The CDR3 DNA reads as TGCGCCAGCAGCTGGACTTACATGGGGGATGAGCAGTTCTTC. This sequence joins TRBV5-1 and TRBJ2-1; perhaps D is TRBD1 or TRBD2 (5 bases each). The CDR3 loop spans 14 amino acids. The V end lost 3 bases, the J end lost 8 bases, and 15 bases lay between the germline ends. CDR1 and CDR2 from the germline V gene are SGHRS and YFSETQ.

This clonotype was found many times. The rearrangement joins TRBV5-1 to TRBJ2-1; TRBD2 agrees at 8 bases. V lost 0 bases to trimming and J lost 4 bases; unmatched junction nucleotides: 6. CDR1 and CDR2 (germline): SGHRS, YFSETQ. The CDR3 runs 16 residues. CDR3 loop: CASSLEGGRSYNEQFF. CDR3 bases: TGCGCCAGCAGCTTGGAGGGCGGGAGGTCGTACAATGAGCAGTTCTTC.

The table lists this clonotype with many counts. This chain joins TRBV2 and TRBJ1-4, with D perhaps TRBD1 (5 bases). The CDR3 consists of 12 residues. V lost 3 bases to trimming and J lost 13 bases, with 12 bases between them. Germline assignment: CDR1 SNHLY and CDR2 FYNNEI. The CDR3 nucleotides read TGTGCCAGCAGTGAGCGGGGGGGTAGACTGTTTTTT. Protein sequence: CASSERGGRLFF.

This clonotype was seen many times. The CDR3 DNA is TGTGCCAGCAGGGAACACAACTCTGGAAACACCATATATTTT. Its protein product is CASREHNSGNTIYF. The rearrangement joins TRBV6-1 to TRBJ1-3; D unresolved. The CDR3 is 14 residues long. Germline assignment: CDR1 MNHNS and CDR2 SASEGT. V lost 6 bases to trimming and J lost 0 bases, with 9 bases between them.

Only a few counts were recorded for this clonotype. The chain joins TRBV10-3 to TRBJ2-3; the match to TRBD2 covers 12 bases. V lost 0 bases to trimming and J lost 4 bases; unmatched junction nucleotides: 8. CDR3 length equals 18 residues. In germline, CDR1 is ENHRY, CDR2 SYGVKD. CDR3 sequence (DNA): TGTGCCATCAGTGAGTCAATGACTAGCGGGAGAATCGCAGATACGCAGTATTTT. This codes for CAISESMTSGRIADTQYF.

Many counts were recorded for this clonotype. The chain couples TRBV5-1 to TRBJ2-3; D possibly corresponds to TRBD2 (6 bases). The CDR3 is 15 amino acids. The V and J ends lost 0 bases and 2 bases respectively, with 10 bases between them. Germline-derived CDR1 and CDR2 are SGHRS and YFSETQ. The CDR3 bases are TGCGCCAGCAGCTTGGAAGCGGGCGACACAGATACGCAGTATTTT. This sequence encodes CASSLEAGDTDTQYF. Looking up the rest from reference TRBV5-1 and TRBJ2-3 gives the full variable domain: KAGVTQTPRYLIKTRGQQVTLSCSPISGHRSVSWYQQTPGQGLQFLFEYFSETQRNKGNFPGRFSGRQFSNSRSEMNVSTLELGDSALYLCASSLEAGDTDTQYFGPGTRLTVL.

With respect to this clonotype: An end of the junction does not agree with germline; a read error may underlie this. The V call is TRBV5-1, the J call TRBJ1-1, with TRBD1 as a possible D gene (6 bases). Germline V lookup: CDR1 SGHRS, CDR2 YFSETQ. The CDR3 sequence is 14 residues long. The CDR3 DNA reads TGTGCCAGCAGCAGCCCCTCAGGGGTAACTGAAGCTTTCTTT. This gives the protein CASSSPSGVTEAFF.

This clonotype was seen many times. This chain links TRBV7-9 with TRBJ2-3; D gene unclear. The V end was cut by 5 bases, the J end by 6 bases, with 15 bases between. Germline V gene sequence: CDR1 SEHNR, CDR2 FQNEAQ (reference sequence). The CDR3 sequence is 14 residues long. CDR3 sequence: CASSPQATRDTQYF. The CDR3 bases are TGTGCCAGCAGCCCGCAGGCTACACGGGATACGCAGTATTTT.

CDR3 loop: CASSLDGQVNTEAFF. The CDR3, as DNA: TGCGCCAGCAGCTTGGACGGACAGGTGAACACTGAAGCTTTCTTT. V usage is TRBV5-1 and J usage is TRBJ1-1, with 7 bases that match TRBD1. With 0 bases clipped from V and 0 bases from J, the junction kept 2 bases outside the gene matches. This CDR3 is 15 amino acids long. CDR1 SGHRS and CDR2 YFSETQ come from the germline V gene.

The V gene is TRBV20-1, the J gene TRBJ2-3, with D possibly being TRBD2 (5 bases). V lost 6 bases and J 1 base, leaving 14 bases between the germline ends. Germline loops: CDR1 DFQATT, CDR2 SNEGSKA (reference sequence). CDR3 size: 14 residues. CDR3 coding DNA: TGCAGTGCCATTAGCGAACTGGGCACAGATACGCAGTATTTT. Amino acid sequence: CSAISELGTDTQYF.

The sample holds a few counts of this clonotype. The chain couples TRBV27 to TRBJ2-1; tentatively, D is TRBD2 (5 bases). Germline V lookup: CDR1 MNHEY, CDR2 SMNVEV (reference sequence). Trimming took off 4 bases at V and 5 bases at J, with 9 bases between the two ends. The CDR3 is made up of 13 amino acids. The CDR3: CASSSRGHNEQFF. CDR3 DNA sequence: TGTGCCAGCAGTTCCCGGGGTCACAATGAGCAGTTCTTC.